The 4 T cell receptor beta chains listed next were all sequenced from one sample in a study of T cells after yellow fever vaccination. TCRdb ran MiXCR on the 5' RACE reads and lists one entry per CDR3 protein. The repertoire holds about 74,000 distinct CDR3 sequences, with roughly 6.9% as singletons. The sample consisted of CD8+ T cells sorted from PBMCs, taken about 5 days after the first yellow fever vaccination. The receptors here all came from a man younger than 35 who received the YFV17D yellow fever vaccine.

This chain links TRBV11-2 with TRBJ2-7; 8 positions agree with TRBD1. The CDR3 is 15 residues long. Germline CDR1 and CDR2: SGHAT and FQNNGV. With V trimmed by 4 bases and J by 4 bases, 9 bases remained unmatched. Here the CDR3 reads CASSSGPGGAYEQYV. CDR3 nucleotides: TGTGCCAGCAGCTCCGGGCCAGGGGGCGCGTACGAGCAGTACGTC.

This clonotype was counted at least ten times. V gene TRBV5-1 combines with J gene TRBJ2-1; D might be TRBD2 (5 bases). The V and J ends lost 0 bases and 4 bases respectively, with 11 bases between them. The germline V gene encodes CDR1 SGHRS and CDR2 YFSETQ. This CDR3 comprises 15 residues. This CDR3 reads CASSLGGAGYNEQFF. CDR3 nucleotide sequence: TGCGCCAGCAGCTTGGGGGGAGCAGGATACAATGAGCAGTTCTTC.

This clonotype was observed many times. V gene TRBV5-1 combines with J gene TRBJ2-5; D might be TRBD2 (6 bases). V was trimmed by 6 bases and J by 1 base, leaving 13 bases between them. CDR1 is SGHRS and CDR2 is YFSETQ in the germline V gene. The CDR3 totals 14 residues. CDR3 sequence: CASTPWDFQETQYF. The CDR3 bases are TGCGCCAGCACCCCTTGGGACTTCCAAGAGACCCAGTACTTC.

This clonotype was counted only a few times. CDR3 region: CASSWATANTGELFF. The CDR3 DNA reads TGTGCCAGCAGTTGGGCGACAGCGAACACCGGGGAGCTGTTTTTT. The rearrangement joins TRBV6-5 to TRBJ2-2, with a tentative D call TRBD1 (5 bases). The CDR3 loop spans 15 amino acids. V lost 4 bases and J 0 bases, leaving 9 bases between the germline ends. Germline V CDR1 and CDR2: MNHEY, SVGAGI.